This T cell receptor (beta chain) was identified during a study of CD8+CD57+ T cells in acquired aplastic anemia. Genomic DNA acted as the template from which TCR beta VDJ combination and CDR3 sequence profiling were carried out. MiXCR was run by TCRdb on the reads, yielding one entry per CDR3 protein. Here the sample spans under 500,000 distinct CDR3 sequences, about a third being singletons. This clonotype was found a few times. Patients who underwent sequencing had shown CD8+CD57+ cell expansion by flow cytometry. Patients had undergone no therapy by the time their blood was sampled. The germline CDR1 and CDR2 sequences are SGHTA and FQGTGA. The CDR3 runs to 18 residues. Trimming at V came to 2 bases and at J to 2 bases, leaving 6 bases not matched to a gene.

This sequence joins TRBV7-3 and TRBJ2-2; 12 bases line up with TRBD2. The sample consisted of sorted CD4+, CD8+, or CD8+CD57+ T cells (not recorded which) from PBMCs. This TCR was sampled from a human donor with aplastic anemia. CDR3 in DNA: TGTGCCAGCAGCTTATCACCTAGCGGGAGGGAAAACACCGGGGAGCTGTTTTTT. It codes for CASSLSPSGRENTGELFF.